Below are 14 T cell receptor beta chains sequenced from a single sample in a study of technical replicates of blood from several donors. Repertoires were generated with immunoSEQ multiplex PCR, while TCRdb's copy carries only in-frame clones and drops some. The sample yields more than 90,000 clones, approximately 95% seen once. Sequenced sample: T cells isolated from PBMCs. Every receptor here comes from a human donor in good health.

The chain has TRBV5-1 and TRBJ2-1, with a weak D call TRBD1 (5 bases). This CDR3 region has 15 residues. V dropped 6 bases and J dropped 2 bases, with 15 bases sitting between them. Germline CDR1 and CDR2: SGHRS and YFSETQ. The CDR3, as DNA: TGCGCCAGCACCCGGACCAGGGCTGCCTACAATGAGCAGTTCTTC. This translates into CASTRTRAAYNEQFF. Supplemented by reference TRBV5-1 and TRBJ2-1, the full variable domain reads KAGVTQTPRYLIKTRGQQVTLSCSPISGHRSVSWYQQTPGQGLQFLFEYFSETQRNKGNFPGRFSGRQFSNSRSEMNVSTLELGDSALYLCASTRTRAAYNEQFFGPGTRLTVL.

The rearrangement links TRBV7-3 to TRBJ2-4; 8 nucleotides match TRBD2. With V trimmed by 3 bases and J by 6 bases, 7 bases remained unmatched. Germline V gives CDR1 SGHTA, CDR2 FQGTGA. The CDR3 consists of 15 residues. The DNA of the CDR3 is TGTGCCAGCAGCTTGTCAGCGGGGGCGGGAAACATTCAGTACTTC. The encoded protein is CASSLSAGAGNIQYF.

The chain is built from TRBV2 and TRBJ2-5; 7 nucleotides match TRBD1. This CDR3 is 12 amino acids long. The J segment lost 4 bases and the V segment lost 6 bases, leaving 2 bases of the junction unmatched. The germline V gene encodes CDR1 SNHLY and CDR2 FYNNEI. The CDR3 sequence is CASRQGSETQYF. In nucleotides, the CDR3 is TGTGCCAGCAGACAGGGGTCAGAGACCCAGTACTTC. The full variable domain, rest sourced from reference TRBV2 and TRBJ2-5, is EPEVTQTPSHQVTQMGQEVILRCVPISNHLYFYWYRQILGQKVEFLVSFYNNEISEKSEIFDDQFSVERPDGSNFTLKIRSTKLEDSAMYFCASRQGSETQYFGPGTRLLVL.

The V call is TRBV28, the J call TRBJ2-5; D may be TRBD2 (6 bases). The CDR3 length is 15 residues. Germline V gene sequence: CDR1 MDHEN, CDR2 SYDVKM. V lost 3 bases and J 5 bases, leaving 16 bases between the germline ends. CDR3: CASSFGAAGGETQYF. The CDR3 DNA reads TGTGCCAGCAGTTTCGGAGCGGCTGGGGGGGAGACCCAGTACTTC.

The chain employs TRBV7-9 and TRBJ2-1; TRBD2 agrees at 13 bases. V shed 4 bases and J 8 bases; nucleotides not matched to a gene: 5. Germline values: CDR1 SEHNR, CDR2 FQNEAQ (reference sequence). CDR3 length: 15 residues. The CDR3 is CASSSLAGGRYEQFF. The DNA of the CDR3 is TGTGCCAGCAGCTCACTAGCGGGGGGGCGGTATGAGCAGTTCTTC.

The gene calls are TRBV5-4 and TRBJ2-1; TRBD2 matches 11 bases. The CDR3 is 16 residues long. Germline CDR1 and CDR2: SGHNT and YYREEE (reference sequence). Losses at the gene ends were 4 bases for V and 4 bases for J; bases not matched to a gene: 7. The CDR3: CASSPTGTSGYNEQFF. CDR3 DNA sequence: TGTGCCAGCAGCCCCACCGGGACTAGCGGATACAATGAGCAGTTCTTC. The full variable domain, its missing parts supplied by reference TRBV5-4 and TRBJ2-1, is ETGVTQSPTHLIKTRGQQVTLRCSSQSGHNTVSWYQQALGQGPQFIFQYYREEENGRGNFPPRFSGLQFPNYSSELNVNALELDDSALYLCASSPTGTSGYNEQFFGPGTRLTVL.

This clone occurred a few times. The J gene is TRBJ1-1, the V gene TRBV11-2; D possibly corresponds to TRBD1 (5 bases). This CDR3 comprises 12 residues. Between the trimmed V and J ends, which lost 1 base and 11 bases, there was a span of 11 bases. CDR1 and CDR2 from the germline V gene are SGHAT and FQNNGV. Written as DNA, the CDR3 is TGTGCCAGCAGCTTAGCGGGACGGGGGGCTTTCTTT. Translating gives CASSLAGRGAFF. Complete variable domain (other parts from reference TRBV11-2 and TRBJ1-1): EAGVAQSPRYKIIEKRQSVAFWCNPISGHATLYWYQQILGQGPKLLIQFQNNGVVDDSQLPKDRFSAERLKGVDSTLKIQPAKLEDSAVYLCASSLAGRGAFFGQGTRLTVV.

J is TRBJ2-7 and V is TRBV30; D is perhaps TRBD2 (6 bases). Germline V CDR1 and CDR2: GTSNPN, SVGIG (reference sequence). This CDR3 region has 12 residues. V was shortened by 6 bases and J by 3 bases, with 12 bases between the two germline ends. The CDR3 loop is CACNAEGYEQYF. CDR3 in DNA: TGTGCCTGTAATGCGGAGGGCTACGAGCAGTACTTC.

The chain is built from TRBV6-1 and TRBJ1-5; D is perhaps TRBD1 (5 bases). This CDR3 spans 15 amino acids. From germline, CDR1 is MNHNS and CDR2 SASEGT. The ends were cut back, 4 bases at V and 6 bases at J, with 16 bases in the middle. CDR3 DNA sequence: TGTGCCAGCAGTGCCCAGGGAGGGAGTCCTCAGCCCCAGCATTTT. This codes for CASSAQGGSPQPQHF.

The chain recombines TRBV6-5 with TRBJ2-7, with 11 bases that match TRBD2. CDR3 size: 14 residues. After removal of 7 bases from V and 2 bases from J, the junction contained 4 bases not matched to a gene. Per the germline V gene, CDR1 is MNHEY and CDR2 is SVGAGI. The CDR3 DNA is TGTGCCAGCATTGCACTAGCGGGAGCCTACGAGCAGTACTTC. Translation: CASIALAGAYEQYF.

The chain employs TRBV7-2 and TRBJ2-5; D is unclear. V was pared by 5 bases and J by 5 bases, with 12 bases between. The V gene's germline CDR1 is SGHTA and CDR2 FQGNSA. The CDR3 runs 13 residues. The CDR3 nucleotides are TGTGCCAGCAGCCCCACTAATCTTGAGACCCAGTACTTC. Its translation is CASSPTNLETQYF.

The CDR3 nucleotides are TGTGCCAGCTTTCAAGACGGGGGCTACACCTTC. Its protein is CASFQDGGYTF. The chain carries TRBV7-8 and TRBJ1-2; D ambiguous. Germline-derived CDR1 and CDR2 are SGHVS and FQNEAQ. The V gene lost 8 bases and the J gene lost 8 bases, with 12 bases spanning the gap. The length of the CDR3 is 11 residues.

The CDR3 is CASSFRGMTVNYGYTF. For the CDR3, the DNA is TGTGCCAGCAGCTTCCGGGGGATGACGGTGAACTATGGCTACACCTTC. The chain combines TRBV11-2 with TRBJ1-2, with D perhaps TRBD1 (5 bases). The CDR3 contains 16 residues. The germline CDR1 and CDR2 sequences are SGHAT and FQNNGV. Trimming removed 3 bases from V and 2 bases from J, with 16 bases in between.

The rearrangement links TRBV7-6 to TRBJ2-7; D gene ambiguous. This CDR3 contains 13 residues. Trimming shortened V by 5 bases and J by 0 bases, and 8 bases separated the two germline ends. Germline values: CDR1 SGHVS, CDR2 FNYEAQ. The CDR3 here is CASSPFSSYEQYF. CDR3 nucleotides: TGTGCCAGCAGCCCATTTAGCTCCTACGAGCAGTACTTC.